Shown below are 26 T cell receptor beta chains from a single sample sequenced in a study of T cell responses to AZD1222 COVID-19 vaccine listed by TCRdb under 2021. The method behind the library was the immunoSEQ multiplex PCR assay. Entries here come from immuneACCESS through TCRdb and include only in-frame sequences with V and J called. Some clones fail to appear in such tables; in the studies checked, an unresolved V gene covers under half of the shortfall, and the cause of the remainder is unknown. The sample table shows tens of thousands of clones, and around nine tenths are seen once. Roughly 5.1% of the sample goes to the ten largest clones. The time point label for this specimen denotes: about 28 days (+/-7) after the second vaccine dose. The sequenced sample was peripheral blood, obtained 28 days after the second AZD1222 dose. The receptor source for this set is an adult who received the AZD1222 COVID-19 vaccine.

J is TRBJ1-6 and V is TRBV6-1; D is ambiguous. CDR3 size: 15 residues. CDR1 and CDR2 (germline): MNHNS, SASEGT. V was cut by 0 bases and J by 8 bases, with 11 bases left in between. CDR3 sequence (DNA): TGTGCCAGCAGTGAAGCTAGGTTTTGGGATTCACCCCTCCACTTT. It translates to CASSEARFWDSPLHF.

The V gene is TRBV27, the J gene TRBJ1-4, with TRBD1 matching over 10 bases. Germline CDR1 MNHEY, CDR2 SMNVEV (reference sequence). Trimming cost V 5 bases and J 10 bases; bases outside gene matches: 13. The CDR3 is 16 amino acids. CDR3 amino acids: CASSTHRTGGLGKLFF. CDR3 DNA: TGTGCCAGCAGTACCCACCGGACAGGGGGGCTGGGAAAACTGTTTTTT.

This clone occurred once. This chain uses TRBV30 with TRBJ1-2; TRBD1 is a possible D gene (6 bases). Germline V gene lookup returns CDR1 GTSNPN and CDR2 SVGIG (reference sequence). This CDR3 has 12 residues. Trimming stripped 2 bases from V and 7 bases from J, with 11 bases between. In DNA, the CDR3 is TGTGCCTGGAGTCCCACAGGGAGTGGCTACACCTTC. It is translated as CAWSPTGSGYTF.

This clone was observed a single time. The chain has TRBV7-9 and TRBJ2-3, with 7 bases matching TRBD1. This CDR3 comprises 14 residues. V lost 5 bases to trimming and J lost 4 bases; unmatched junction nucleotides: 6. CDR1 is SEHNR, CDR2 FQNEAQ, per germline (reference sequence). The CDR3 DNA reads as TGTGCCAGCAGCCAGGGACAGACCTCAGATACGCAGTATTTT. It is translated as CASSQGQTSDTQYF.

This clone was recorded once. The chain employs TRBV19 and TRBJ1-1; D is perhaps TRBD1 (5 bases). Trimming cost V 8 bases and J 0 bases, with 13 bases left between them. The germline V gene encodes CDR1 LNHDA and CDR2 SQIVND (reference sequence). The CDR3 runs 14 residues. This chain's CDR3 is CASYETEMNTEAFF. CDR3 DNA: TGTGCCAGTTACGAGACAGAAATGAACACTGAAGCTTTCTTT.

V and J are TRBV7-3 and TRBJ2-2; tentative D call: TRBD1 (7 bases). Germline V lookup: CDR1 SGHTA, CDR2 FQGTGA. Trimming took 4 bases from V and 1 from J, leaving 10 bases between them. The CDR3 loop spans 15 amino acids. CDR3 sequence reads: CASSSQGGNTGELFF. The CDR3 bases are TGTGCCAGCAGCTCGCAGGGGGGGAACACCGGGGAGCTGTTTTTT.

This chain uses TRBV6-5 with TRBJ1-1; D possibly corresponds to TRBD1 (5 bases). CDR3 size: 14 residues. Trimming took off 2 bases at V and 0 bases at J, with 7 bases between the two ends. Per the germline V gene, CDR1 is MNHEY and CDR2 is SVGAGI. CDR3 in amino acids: CASSYGGMNTEAFF. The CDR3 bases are TGTGCCAGCAGTTACGGGGGAATGAACACTGAAGCTTTCTTT.

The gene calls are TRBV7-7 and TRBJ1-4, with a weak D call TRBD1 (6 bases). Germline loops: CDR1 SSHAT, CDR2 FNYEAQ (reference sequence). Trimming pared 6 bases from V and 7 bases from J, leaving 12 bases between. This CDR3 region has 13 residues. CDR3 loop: CASSYRAGEKLFF. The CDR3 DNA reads TGTGCCAGCAGTTACAGGGCAGGTGAAAAACTGTTTTTT.

Written as DNA, the CDR3 is TGTGCCAGCAGCCCAGACGACAGGGGGCCGAACACTGAAGCTTTCTTT. Protein product: CASSPDDRGPNTEAFF. The rearrangement uses TRBV11-2 and TRBJ1-1, with TRBD1 matching 10 bases. Germline trimming cut 5 bases from V and 1 base from J; bases unmatched to any gene: 7. CDR3 size: 16 residues. Germline CDR1 SGHAT, CDR2 FQNNGV.

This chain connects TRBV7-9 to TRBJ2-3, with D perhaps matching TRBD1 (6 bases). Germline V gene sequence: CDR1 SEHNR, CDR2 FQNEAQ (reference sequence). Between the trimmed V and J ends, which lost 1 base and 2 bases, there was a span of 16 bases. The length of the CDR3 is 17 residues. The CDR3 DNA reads TGTGCCAGCAGCTTAGGCTTTACAGGGAGATACACAGATACGCAGTATTTT. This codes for CASSLGFTGRYTDTQYF.

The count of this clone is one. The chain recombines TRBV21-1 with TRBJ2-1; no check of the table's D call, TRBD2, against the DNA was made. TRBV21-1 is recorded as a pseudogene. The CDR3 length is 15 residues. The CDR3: CASSKELDTYNEQFF. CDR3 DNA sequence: TGTGCCAGCAGCAAAGAACTAGATACCTACAATGAGCAGTTCTTC.

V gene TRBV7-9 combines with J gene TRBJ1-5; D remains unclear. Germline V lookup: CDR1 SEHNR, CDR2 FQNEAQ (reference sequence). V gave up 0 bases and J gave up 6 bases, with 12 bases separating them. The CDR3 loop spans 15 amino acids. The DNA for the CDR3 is TGTGCCAGCAGCTTAGCAGGGATTAGCGGTCAGCCCCAGCATTTT. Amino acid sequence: CASSLAGISGQPQHF.

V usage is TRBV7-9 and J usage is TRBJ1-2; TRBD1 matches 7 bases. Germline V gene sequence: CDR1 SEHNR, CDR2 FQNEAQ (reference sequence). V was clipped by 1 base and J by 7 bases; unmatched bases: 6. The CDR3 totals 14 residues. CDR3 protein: CASSLGWGQSGYTF. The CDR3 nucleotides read TGTGCCAGCAGCTTAGGGTGGGGACAGTCTGGCTACACCTTC.

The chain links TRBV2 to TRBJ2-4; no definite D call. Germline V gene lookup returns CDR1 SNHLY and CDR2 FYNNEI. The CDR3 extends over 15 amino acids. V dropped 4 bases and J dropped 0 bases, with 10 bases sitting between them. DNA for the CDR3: TGTGCCAGCAGTGTGGTTCTGGGAGCCAAAAACATTCAGTACTTC. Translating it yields CASSVVLGAKNIQYF. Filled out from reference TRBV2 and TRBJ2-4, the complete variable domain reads EPEVTQTPSHQVTQMGQEVILRCVPISNHLYFYWYRQILGQKVEFLVSFYNNEISEKSEIFDDQFSVERPDGSNFTLKIRSTKLEDSAMYFCASSVVLGAKNIQYFGAGTRLSVL.

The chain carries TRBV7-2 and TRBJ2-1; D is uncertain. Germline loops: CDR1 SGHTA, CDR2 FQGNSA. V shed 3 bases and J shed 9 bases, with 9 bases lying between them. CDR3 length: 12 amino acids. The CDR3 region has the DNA TGTGCCAGCAGCTTCATCTTCGCTGAGCAGTTCTTC. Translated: CASSFIFAEQFF.

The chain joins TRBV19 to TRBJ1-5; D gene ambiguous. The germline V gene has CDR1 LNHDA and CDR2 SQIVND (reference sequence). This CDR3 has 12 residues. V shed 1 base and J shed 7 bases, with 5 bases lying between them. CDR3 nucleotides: TGTGCCAGTAGTATAGTTGACCAGCCCCAGCATTTT. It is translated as CASSIVDQPQHF.

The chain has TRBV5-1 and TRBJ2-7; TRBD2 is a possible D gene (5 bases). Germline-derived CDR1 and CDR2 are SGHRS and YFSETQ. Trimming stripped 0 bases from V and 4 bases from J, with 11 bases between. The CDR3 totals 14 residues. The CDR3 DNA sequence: TGCGCCAGCAGCTTGGCGGGGAATGGTTACGAGCAGTACTTC. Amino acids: CASSLAGNGYEQYF.

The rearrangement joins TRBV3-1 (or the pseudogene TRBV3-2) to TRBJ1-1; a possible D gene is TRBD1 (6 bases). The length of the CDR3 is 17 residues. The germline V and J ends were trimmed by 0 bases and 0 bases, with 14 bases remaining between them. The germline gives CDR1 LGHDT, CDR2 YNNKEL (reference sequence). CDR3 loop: CASSQDPRGYLNTEAFF. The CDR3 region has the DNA TGTGCCAGCAGCCAAGATCCCAGGGGTTACCTGAACACTGAAGCTTTCTTT.

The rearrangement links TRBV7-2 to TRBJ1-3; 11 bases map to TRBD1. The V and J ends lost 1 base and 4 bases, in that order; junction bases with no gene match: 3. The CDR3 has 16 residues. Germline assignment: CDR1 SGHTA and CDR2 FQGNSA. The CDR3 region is CASSLGGTGGGNTIYF. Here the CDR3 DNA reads TGTGCCAGCAGCTTAGGGGGGACAGGGGGAGGAAACACCATATATTTT.

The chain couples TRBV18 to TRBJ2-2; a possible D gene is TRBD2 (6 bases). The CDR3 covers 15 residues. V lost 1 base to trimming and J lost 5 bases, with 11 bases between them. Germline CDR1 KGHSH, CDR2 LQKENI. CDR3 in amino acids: CASSPRQGGTGELFF. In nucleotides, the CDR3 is TGTGCCAGCTCACCACGCCAGGGAGGTACCGGGGAGCTGTTTTTT. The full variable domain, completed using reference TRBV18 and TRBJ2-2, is NAGVMQNPRHLVRRRGQEARLRCSPMKGHSHVYWYRQLPEEGLKFMVYLQKENIIDESGMPKERFSAEFPKEGPSILRIQQVVRGDSAAYFCASSPRQGGTGELFFGEGSRLTVL.

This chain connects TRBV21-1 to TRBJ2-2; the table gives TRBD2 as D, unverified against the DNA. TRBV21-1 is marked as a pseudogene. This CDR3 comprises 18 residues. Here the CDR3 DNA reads TGTGCCAGCAGCAAAAAGGGCGGCGAAGAGGGCTACACCGGGGAGCTGTTTTTT. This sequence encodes CASSKKGGEEGYTGELFF.

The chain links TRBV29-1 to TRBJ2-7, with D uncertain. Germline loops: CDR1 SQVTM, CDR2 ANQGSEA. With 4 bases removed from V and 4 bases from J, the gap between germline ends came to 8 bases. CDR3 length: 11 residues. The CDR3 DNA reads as TGCAGCGTTGTGACCCAGTACGAGCAGTACTTC. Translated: CSVVTQYEQYF.

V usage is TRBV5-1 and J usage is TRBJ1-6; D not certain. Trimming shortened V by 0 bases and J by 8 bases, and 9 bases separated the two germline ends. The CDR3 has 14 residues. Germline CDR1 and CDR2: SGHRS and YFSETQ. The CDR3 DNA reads TGCGCCAGCAGCTTGGCCGGACTCTATTCACCCCTCCACTTT. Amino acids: CASSLAGLYSPLHF.

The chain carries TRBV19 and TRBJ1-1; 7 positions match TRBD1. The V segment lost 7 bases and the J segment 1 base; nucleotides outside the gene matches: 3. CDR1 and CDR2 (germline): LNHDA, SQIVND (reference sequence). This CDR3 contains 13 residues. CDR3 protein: CASTGTANTEAFF. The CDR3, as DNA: TGTGCCAGTACCGGGACAGCGAACACTGAAGCTTTCTTT.

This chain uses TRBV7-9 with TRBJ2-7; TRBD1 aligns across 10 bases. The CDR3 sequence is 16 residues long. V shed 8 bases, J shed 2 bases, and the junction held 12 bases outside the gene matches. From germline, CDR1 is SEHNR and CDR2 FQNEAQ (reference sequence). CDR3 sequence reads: CASPPVGTGEPYEQYF. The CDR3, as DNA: TGTGCCAGCCCCCCGGTAGGGACAGGGGAACCCTACGAGCAGTACTTC.

CDR3 sequence (DNA): TGTGCCTGGAGTTACCGGGACAGGAACACTGAAGCTTTCTTT. It translates to CAWSYRDRNTEAFF. The genes are TRBV30 and TRBJ1-1; 7 nucleotides align to TRBD1. CDR1 GTSNPN and CDR2 SVGIG come from the germline V gene (reference sequence). This CDR3 has 14 residues. Trimming removed 2 bases from V and 1 base from J; junction bases left unmatched: 4. The entire variable domain, with the rest obtained from reference TRBV30 and TRBJ1-1, is as follows: SQTIHQWPATLVQPVGSPLSLECTVEGTSNPNLYWYRQAAGRGLQLLFYSVGIGQISSEVPQNLSASRPQDRQFILSSKKLLLSDSGFYLCAWSYRDRNTEAFFGQGTRLTVV.